The entry below describes one TCR beta chain. The target antigen is unknown. Genes and germline come from the mouse. The read comes to an end 1 residue before the CDR3 does, leaving the germline J gene to fill in the end. CDR1 is SGHSN and CDR2 is HYEKVE in the germline V gene. Trimming removed 4 bases from V and 6 bases from J; junction bases left unmatched: 8. There are 15 residues in the CDR3. These data are taken from a study of tissue T cells after allogeneic stem cell transplantation. The sample's time point: mouse harvest day 14 after allogeneic transplant. Mouse grafts combined 10^7 T-cell-depleted bone marrow cells with 10^6 splenic CD5+ T cells. General observations from the study: Alloreactivity or antigen specificity of tissue TCRs was not determined; some clones might be host cells. Only a limited share of tissue TCRs appeared in blood or spleen.

The method was immunoSEQ multiplex PCR; TCRdb's version includes in-frame clones alone and lacks a portion of them. The table lists about 4,000 clones, 47% of them singletons. The specimen was gut tissue. The receptor comes from a female BALB/c mouse given C57BL/6 T cells with graft-versus-host disease after an allogeneic hematopoietic cell transplant. V gene TRBV12-1 combines with J gene TRBJ2-1; the match to TRBD2 covers 10 bases. The part of the CDR3 DNA that was read is TGTGCCAGCTCCCTTCCCGGGACTGGGGTTGCTGAGCAGTTC. Encoded protein: CASSLPGTGVAEQF. The CDR3 in full is CASSLPGTGVAEQFF.